The present TCR beta chain was sequenced within a study of blood T cells in healthy people across ages. Primed by a sample-barcoded 5' primer and a J-beta primer mix, a second PCR proceeded for roughly 6 to 12 cycles. TCRdb processed the 5' RACE reads anew with MiXCR; each CDR3 protein has one entry. The sample consists of about 670,000 distinct CDR3 sequences, over 40% of them appearing once. This receptor was identified in a woman of 80 years or more in good health. Sequencing used blood.

Here the CDR3 reads CASSLVRSGGRSYEQYF. The CDR3 DNA reads as TGTGCCAGCAGCTTAGTTAGGTCGGGGGGACGATCCTACGAGCAGTACTTC. The V gene is TRBV7-8, the J gene TRBJ2-7; TRBD2 matches 7 bases. CDR1 is SGHVS, CDR2 FQNEAQ, per germline. Losses at the gene ends were 1 base for V and 1 base for J; bases not matched to a gene: 10. The CDR3 runs 17 residues.